A single sample is the source of the 24 T cell receptor beta chains below, sequenced in a study of T cell repertoires in cytomegalovirus infection. One entry per CDR3 protein results from TCRdb running MiXCR on the reads. The table includes about 830,000 distinct CDR3 sequences, approximately 32% detected once. Their target antigens are unknown. Sequences were derived from cultured CD8+ T cells from PBMCs, sampled from culture after CMV antigen stimulation. The receptors were gathered from a human donor in good health (CMV status not recorded). Some clones in this sample may be carry-over from other donors' samples.

This clonotype has at least ten counts. The CDR3 sequence is CATSGDRGPGELFF. DNA for the CDR3: TGTGCCACCAGTGGGGACAGGGGCCCCGGGGAGCTGTTTTTT. The chain is built from TRBV24-1 and TRBJ2-2, with 10 bases fitting TRBD1. The V and J ends lost 5 bases and 6 bases, in that order; junction bases with no gene match: 2. Germline values: CDR1 KGHDR, CDR2 SFDVKD. CDR3 size: 14 residues.

The V call is TRBV3-1, the J call TRBJ2-1, with D hard to call. This CDR3 contains 14 residues. Germline V gene data show CDR1 as LGHDT and CDR2 as YNNKEL (reference sequence). V was shortened by 0 bases and J by 4 bases, with 7 bases between the two germline ends. The CDR3 DNA is TGTGCCAGCAGCCAAGATTGGGATTACAATGAGCAGTTCTTC. As protein: CASSQDWDYNEQFF.

This chain joins TRBV10-3 and TRBJ2-1; 7 nucleotides agree with TRBD1. The CDR3 sequence is 12 residues long. CDR1 and CDR2 (germline): ENHRY, SYGVKD. V lost 7 bases, J lost 8 bases, and 5 bases stayed unmatched. The CDR3 region has the DNA TGTGCCATCAACAGACAGGGAGATGAGCAGTTCTTC. Amino acids: CAINRQGDEQFF.

At least ten counts were recorded for this clonotype. The chain carries TRBV7-6 and TRBJ2-1; 7 nucleotides match TRBD1. V gave up 1 base and J gave up 8 bases; unmatched junction bases: 5. CDR1 is SGHVS, CDR2 FNYEAQ, per germline. This CDR3 spans 14 amino acids. DNA of the CDR3: TGTGCCAGCAGCTTAGGACAGGGACGGGATGAGCAGTTCTTC. Its protein is CASSLGQGRDEQFF.

This clonotype was counted at least ten times. This chain uses TRBV7-2 with TRBJ2-3, with 9 bases aligning to TRBD1. Germline V gene data show CDR1 as SGHTA and CDR2 as FQGNSA. This CDR3 comprises 14 residues. V lost 5 bases, J lost 7 bases, and 7 bases stayed unmatched. This chain's CDR3 is CASSKGQGANTQYF. The CDR3 region has the DNA TGTGCCAGCAGCAAGGGACAGGGTGCCAATACGCAGTATTTT. Full variable domain (rest looked up from reference TRBV7-2 and TRBJ2-3): GAGVSQSPSNKVTEKGKDVELRCDPISGHTALYWYRQSLGQGLEFLIYFQGNSAPDKSGLPSDRFSAERTGGSVSTLTIQRTQQEDSAVYLCASSKGQGANTQYFGPGTRLTVL.

This chain joins TRBV29-1 and TRBJ1-2; TRBD1 is a possible D gene (5 bases). CDR1 is SQVTM and CDR2 is ANQGSEA in the germline V gene. CDR3 length: 14 amino acids. Trimming cost V 0 bases and J 4 bases, with 12 bases left between them. The CDR3 DNA reads as TGCAGCGTTGAAGATCCCACGACAGCCTATGGCTACACCTTC. It specifies CSVEDPTTAYGYTF.

The chain is built from TRBV24-1 and TRBJ1-5, with TRBD1 identical over 7 bases. The CDR3 runs 19 residues. The germline CDR1 and CDR2 sequences are KGHDR and SFDVKD. The ends lost 0 bases at V and 3 bases at J; junction bases unmatched: 13. DNA of the CDR3: TGTGCCACCAGTGATTTGAGCCTCACCGGGACAGCCATCAATCAGCCCCAGCATTTT. Translation: CATSDLSLTGTAINQPQHF.

The sample holds a few counts of this clonotype. The genes are TRBV6-2 or TRBV6-3 and TRBJ1-2, with D uncertain. Between the trimmed V and J ends, which lost 5 bases and 3 bases, there was a span of 25 bases. CDR3 length: 18 residues. Germline V gives CDR1 MNHEY, CDR2 SVGEGT. CDR3 DNA: TGTGCCAGCAGTCTTAACGAGCTGCGGCAGCATCCCTACTATGGCTACACCTTC. Protein sequence: CASSLNELRQHPYYGYTF.

This clonotype was detected only a few times. The rearrangement uses TRBV28 and TRBJ1-4; 11 bases are a match to TRBD1. The CDR3 sequence is 14 residues long. The germline gives CDR1 MDHEN, CDR2 SYDVKM. V dropped 5 bases and J dropped 8; count of bases not matched to a gene: 4. CDR3 nucleotide sequence: TGTGCCAGCAGTAGGACAGGGGGCGCGGAAAAACTGTTTTTT. It specifies CASSRTGGAEKLFF. Looking up the rest from reference TRBV28 and TRBJ1-4 gives the full variable domain: DVKVTQSSRYLVKRTGEKVFLECVQDMDHENMFWYRQDPGLGLRLIYFSYDVKMKEKGDIPEGYSVSREKKERFSLILESASTNQTSMYLCASSRTGGAEKLFFGSGTQLSVL.

This clonotype was detected ten times or more. The chain is built from TRBV19 and TRBJ2-1; D is unclear. CDR1 and CDR2 from the germline V gene are LNHDA and SQIVND (reference sequence). The CDR3 totals 16 residues. V dropped 3 bases and J dropped 3 bases, with 15 bases sitting between them. The CDR3 protein is CASSMAVGRIYNEQFF. In DNA, the CDR3 is TGTGCCAGTAGTATGGCGGTGGGCCGCATCTACAATGAGCAGTTCTTC.

This chain connects TRBV10-2 to TRBJ2-2, with D possibly being TRBD1 (5 bases). Germline-derived CDR1 and CDR2 are WSHSY and SAAADI. The V gene lost 3 bases and the J gene lost 5 bases, with 13 bases spanning the gap. The CDR3 runs to 15 residues. CDR3 in DNA: TGCGCCAGCAGTGAAAGGGGTTTGAGGACCGGGGAGCTGTTTTTT. This codes for CASSERGLRTGELFF.

This clonotype was picked up a small number of times. This rearrangement joins TRBV2 to TRBJ2-5; D is unresolved. In germline, CDR1 is SNHLY, CDR2 FYNNEI. This CDR3 contains 13 residues. V was trimmed by 2 bases and J by 5 bases, leaving 9 bases between them. This CDR3 is CASSEFPLETQYF. The CDR3 DNA sequence: TGTGCCAGCAGTGAATTCCCCCTGGAGACCCAGTACTTC.

The V gene is TRBV6-1, the J gene TRBJ2-2; no clear D. Germline-derived CDR1 and CDR2 are MNHNS and SASEGT. The CDR3 is 12 residues long. V shed 5 bases and J shed 9 bases, with 10 bases lying between them. The CDR3 bases are TGTGCCAGCAGTCTTCACGGCCGGGAGCTGTTTTTT. Amino acids: CASSLHGRELFF.

The rearrangement links TRBV4-1 to TRBJ1-1; D unresolved. CDR3 length equals 14 residues. Trimming pared 0 bases from V and 0 bases from J, leaving 5 bases between. In germline, CDR1 is MGHRA, CDR2 YSYEKL. CDR3 nucleotides: TGCGCCAGCAGCCAAGAGGGAATGAACACTGAAGCTTTCTTT. This gives the protein CASSQEGMNTEAFF.

Only a few counts were recorded for this clonotype. The rearrangement joins TRBV6-6 to TRBJ2-2, with D hard to call. The ends were cut back, 0 bases at V and 4 bases at J, with 9 bases in the middle. Germline V gene lookup returns CDR1 MNHNY and CDR2 SVGAGI (reference sequence). The length of the CDR3 is 15 residues. The CDR3 reads CASSYSGRRTGELFF. The CDR3 DNA is TGTGCCAGCAGTTACTCAGGGCGCCGCACCGGGGAGCTGTTTTTT.

This clonotype was counted only a few times. This chain links TRBV19 with TRBJ1-1; possible D gene TRBD1, 5 bases. This CDR3 contains 13 residues. Trimming cost V 11 bases and J 2 bases, with 15 bases left between them. Germline V gene data show CDR1 as LNHDA and CDR2 as SQIVND (reference sequence). As DNA, the CDR3 is TGTGCCTCCCAAGCAACAGGTAACACTGAAGCTTTCTTT. This sequence encodes CASQATGNTEAFF.

This clonotype was observed a handful of times. The chain employs TRBV19 and TRBJ1-2; no clear D gene. CDR3 length: 16 residues. The germline V gene has CDR1 LNHDA and CDR2 SQIVND (reference sequence). Trimming stripped 2 bases from V and 2 bases from J, with 15 bases between. CDR3 protein: CASSINPPAVNYGYTF. The DNA of the CDR3 is TGTGCCAGTAGTATAAACCCCCCGGCAGTAAACTATGGCTACACCTTC.

This clonotype was found a few times. The rearrangement links TRBV7-9 to TRBJ2-2; no reliable D call. Germline-derived CDR1 and CDR2 are SEHNR and FQNEAQ (reference sequence). Trimming removed 5 bases from V and 2 bases from J, with 15 bases in between. CDR3 length: 16 residues. The CDR3 DNA sequence: TGTGCCAGCAGCCGTTCCGGACGGACCAACACCGGGGAGCTGTTTTTT. It yields the protein CASSRSGRTNTGELFF.

The rearrangement uses TRBV6-8 and TRBJ1-3; D unclear. V dropped 0 bases and J dropped 2 bases, with 8 bases sitting between them. CDR3 length equals 15 residues. Germline CDR1 is MNHGY and CDR2 is SAAAGT. CDR3 in amino acids: CASSYSEQTGNTIYF. The DNA of the CDR3 is TGTGCCAGCAGTTACTCAGAACAGACTGGAAACACCATATATTTT.

At least ten counts were recorded for this clonotype. The V gene is TRBV4-3, the J gene TRBJ2-5; D is uncertain. The CDR3 totals 15 residues. The V gene lost 0 bases and the J gene lost 2 bases, with 10 bases spanning the gap. CDR1 is LGHNA, CDR2 YSLEER, per germline. CDR3 protein: CASSQDSAVQETQYF. The CDR3 nucleotides read TGCGCCAGCAGCCAAGATTCGGCGGTTCAAGAGACCCAGTACTTC.

This clonotype turned up a few times. The chain carries TRBV27 and TRBJ1-6; D ambiguous. The length of the CDR3 is 15 residues. Trimming cost V 0 bases and J 7 bases, with 10 bases left between them. Looked up from germline, CDR1 is MNHEY and CDR2 is SMNVEV (reference sequence). CDR3 coding DNA: TGTGCCAGCAGTTTATCGTTAGGGTCGAATTCACCCCTCCACTTT. Translation: CASSLSLGSNSPLHF.

J is TRBJ1-2 and V is TRBV7-9; D remains unclear. V shed 5 bases and J shed 0 bases, with 10 bases lying between them. Per the germline V gene, CDR1 is SEHNR and CDR2 is FQNEAQ (reference sequence). CDR3 length: 14 amino acids. CDR3 residues: CASSGGGANYGYTF. In nucleotides, the CDR3 is TGTGCCAGCAGCGGTGGCGGAGCTAACTATGGCTACACCTTC.

The chain links TRBV27 to TRBJ1-4, with TRBD1 as a possible D gene (6 bases). V was clipped by 10 bases and J by 0 bases, with 12 bases between them. This CDR3 is built from 14 residues. Germline V gene sequence: CDR1 MNHEY, CDR2 SMNVEV (reference sequence). CDR3 loop: CATAGAATNEKLFF. CDR3 bases: TGTGCCACCGCGGGGGCTGCAACTAATGAAAAACTGTTTTTT.

The sample holds a few counts of this clonotype. The chain links TRBV25-1 to TRBJ1-1; D is uncertain. Trimming cost V 8 bases and J 3 bases, with 19 bases left between them. The CDR3 covers 15 residues. Germline loops: CDR1 MGHDK, CDR2 SYGVNS. The CDR3: CASSLKGPGYTEAFF. CDR3 nucleotide sequence: TGTGCCAGCTCCTTAAAGGGCCCGGGCTACACTGAAGCTTTCTTT. The full variable domain, rest sourced from reference TRBV25-1 and TRBJ1-1, is EADIYQTPRYLVIGTGKKITLECSQTMGHDKMYWYQQDPGMELHLIHYSYGVNSTEKGDLSSESTVSRIRTEHFPLTLESARPSHTSQYLCASSLKGPGYTEAFFGQGTRLTVV.